This TCR beta chain came from a study of control samples from healthy donors and cancer patients. Clones were read by immunoSEQ multiplex PCR, and TCRdb kept only the in-frame ones, dropping some. Among around 140,000 clones listed, 94% were seen once. The germline CDR1 and CDR2 sequences are KGHSY and FQNENV. V was cut by 4 bases and J by 3 bases, with 9 bases left in between. The length of the CDR3 is 13 residues. The sequence came from a middle-aged man in good health. The J gene is TRBJ1-2, the V gene TRBV16; a possible D gene is TRBD1 (6 bases). Sequencing used blood. This CDR3 reads CASSLAGDYGYTF. CDR3 sequence (DNA): TGTGCCAGCAGCCTCGCAGGGGACTATGGCTACACCTTC.